This T cell receptor (beta chain) stems from a study of blood T cell repertoires in COVID-19. Germline CDR1 reads SNHLY; CDR2 reads FYNNEI. Deletions cut 4 bases from V and 6 bases from J, with 13 bases between. The CDR3 covers 13 residues. Profiling relied on immunoSEQ multiplex PCR, and the TCRdb table lists in-frame clones only, not all of them. The sample carries around 69,000 clones, just over 85% recorded once. The sequence was obtained from a man aged 50 to 60 with active COVID-19. What was sequenced was peripheral blood. The rearrangement links TRBV2 to TRBJ2-7; possibly TRBD2 for D (6 bases). As DNA, the CDR3 is TGTGCCAGCAGTGTGAGGGAGGTGAGCGAGCAGTACGTC. This codes for CASSVREVSEQYV.